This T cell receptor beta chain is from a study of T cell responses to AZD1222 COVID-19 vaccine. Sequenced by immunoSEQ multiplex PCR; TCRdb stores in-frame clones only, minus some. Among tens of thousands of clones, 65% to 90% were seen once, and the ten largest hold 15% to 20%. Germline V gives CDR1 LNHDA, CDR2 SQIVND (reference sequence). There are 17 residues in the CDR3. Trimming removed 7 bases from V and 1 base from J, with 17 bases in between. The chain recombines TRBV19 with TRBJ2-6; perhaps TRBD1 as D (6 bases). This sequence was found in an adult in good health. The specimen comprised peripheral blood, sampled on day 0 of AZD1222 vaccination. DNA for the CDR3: TGTGCCAGTAATTTACCGGGACAAATGTCTGGGGCCAACGTCCTGACTTTC. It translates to CASNLPGQMSGANVLTF.